This T cell receptor beta chain was sequenced in a study of blood T cell repertoires in COVID-19. Overall study context: COVID-19 samples collected from the United States, Italy and Spain covered acute and convalescent phases. PBMCs, B-cell-depleted T cells, or T cells provided the cDNA or gDNA that made up the material.

Original data processing: Amplifying reference gene primers gave estimates of nucleated cell counts. Assay used: immunoSEQ multiplex PCR; TCRdb lists only in-frame clones, some missing. D and trimming come from the DNA, and the V and J calls and clone size come from that table. Here the sample spans roughly 140,000 clones, approximately 91% being singletons. This CDR3 region has 16 residues. With V trimmed by 1 base and J by 5 bases, 4 bases remained unmatched. Germline V gene lookup returns CDR1 LGHDT and CDR2 YNNKEL (reference sequence). This TCR was sampled from a man between 65 and 85 years old with acute or convalescent COVID-19. Sequenced input: peripheral blood. The rearrangement links TRBV3-1 (or the pseudogene TRBV3-2) to TRBJ2-1; 11 positions match TRBD1. Written as DNA, the CDR3 is TGTGCCAGCAGCCAAGTCAGGACAGGGGGCAACAATGAGCAGTTCTTC. Its protein product is CASSQVRTGGNNEQFF.